This T cell receptor beta chain was profiled in a study of identical twins. Overall study results and limits: Invariant cells of the MAIT and iNKT types might have partly distorted the zero-insertion analyses. For monozygotic twins, models underestimated out-of-frame TCR alpha sharing.

TCRdb passed the 5' RACE reads through MiXCR, listing each CDR3 protein once. Here the sample spans 200,000 to 250,000 distinct CDR3 sequences, 5.5% to 8% being singletons. This CDR3 spans 14 amino acids. Per germline, CDR1 MNHEY and CDR2 SVGAGI. V was trimmed by 2 bases and J by 12 bases, leaving 19 bases between them. This clonotype was observed a handful of times. What it binds is unknown. The sample was also linked to a second study, of yellow fever vaccine responses in identical twins.

This chain joins TRBV6-5 and TRBJ1-1, with D possibly TRBD1 on 5 matching bases. This clonotype originated in a young woman in good health. Sequencing was performed on memory (CD45RO+) T cells sorted from blood. CDR3 in DNA: TGTGCCAGCAGTTACCACCCCGGTGCGGGGGGGACTTTCTTT. Encoded protein: CASSYHPGAGGTFF.